Reported below is one T cell receptor beta chain. The study recruited people aged about 18 to 89 years across approximately 23 US areas. Cohort allocation depended upon clinical history that participants reported. The entry originates in a study of blood T cell repertoires in COVID-19. Study overall: COVID-19 samples from acute and convalescent phases originated in the United States, Italy and Spain. T cells, B-cell-depleted T cells, or PBMCs provided the cDNA or gDNA that served as material.

Sequenced by immunoSEQ multiplex PCR; TCRdb stores in-frame clones only, minus some. The sample carries 250,000 to 400,000 clones, roughly 85% recorded once. CDR1 and CDR2 (germline): LGHDT, YNNKEL (reference sequence). There are 16 residues in the CDR3. V shed 4 bases and J 3 bases; nucleotides not matched to a gene: 9. Material for sequencing was PBMCs or T cells enriched from blood (not recorded which). The chain links TRBV3-1 (or the pseudogene TRBV3-2) to TRBJ1-3; 7 bases agree with TRBD1. This receptor was identified in a woman in her twenties or thirties who had been exposed to COVID-19. The CDR3 DNA follows: TGTGCCAGCAGCCTAGGGGGCGGCTTAGGTGGAAACACCATATATTTT. Its protein is CASSLGGGLGGNTIYF.